The clone carrying this T cell receptor beta chain was recorded a few times. What it recognizes is unknown. Treatment meaning: roughly 10-day PBMC culture with coronavirus spike peptide pools or control peptides (ViraFEST assay). The CDR3 is 13 residues long. CDR1 is MNHEY and CDR2 is SMNVEV in the germline V gene (reference sequence). V was trimmed by 2 bases and J by 3 bases, leaving 5 bases between them. The source of the sample is a study of vaccination and CD4 T cells after COVID-19. Regarding the study as a whole: Reactive clone data from convalescent patients indicated a median of 86.3% appearing only post-vaccination.

With the Oncomine TCR Beta short-read assay, DNA from cultured CD4+ T cells was sequenced. TCRdb independently ran MiXCR on the PCR reads; one entry per CDR3 protein. Counted here are approximately 17,000 distinct CDR3 sequences, roughly 45% occurring once; the ten biggest clones make up around 6.1%. The TCR sequence derives from a human donor who had recovered from COVID-19. The sample consisted of CD4+ T cells from blood, cultured in vitro. The chain links TRBV27 to TRBJ1-5; D not certain. CDR3: CASSLAVNQPQHF. The DNA of the CDR3 is TGTGCCAGCAGTTTAGCGGTCAATCAGCCCCAGCATTTT.